This TCR beta chain was recovered during a study of human T cells and chemical hapten exposure. Study overall: In the sensitization step, 2% DPC was placed on approximately 2 cm by approximately 2 cm of upper inner arm skin.

In the original processing: Across samples, TCR counts had a median of approximately 100,000 and ranged from about 23,224 to 690,600. TCRdb used MiXCR to reprocess the RACE reads, holding one entry per CDR3 protein. None of the V and J calls come from the authors' own analysis; TCRdb made them. The table shows roughly 48,000 distinct CDR3 sequences, with approximately 9.9% occurring only once. Many counts were recorded for this clonotype. Its ends do not fully match the called genes, so a read error is possible. Sample time point: patch test 1, 2 weeks after DPC sensitization. Treatment meaning: therapeutic diphenylcyclopropenone sensitization with weekly scalp DPC. From whole blood left unfractionated, total RNA was extracted. This clonotype was obtained from a woman aged 40 to 50 with alopecia areata. Some clones in this sample may be carry-over from other donors' samples. Sequencing used whole blood, obtained in connection with sensitization to the hapten diphenylcyclopropenone (DPC).

CDR3 loop: CASSRGQGQLSF. The CDR3, as DNA: TGTGCCAGCTCACGCGGACAGGGTCAACTTTCTTTC. The rearrangement links TRBV18 to TRBJ2-7, with 8 bases matching TRBD1. This CDR3 comprises 12 residues. The germline V gene has CDR1 KGHSH and CDR2 LQKENI.